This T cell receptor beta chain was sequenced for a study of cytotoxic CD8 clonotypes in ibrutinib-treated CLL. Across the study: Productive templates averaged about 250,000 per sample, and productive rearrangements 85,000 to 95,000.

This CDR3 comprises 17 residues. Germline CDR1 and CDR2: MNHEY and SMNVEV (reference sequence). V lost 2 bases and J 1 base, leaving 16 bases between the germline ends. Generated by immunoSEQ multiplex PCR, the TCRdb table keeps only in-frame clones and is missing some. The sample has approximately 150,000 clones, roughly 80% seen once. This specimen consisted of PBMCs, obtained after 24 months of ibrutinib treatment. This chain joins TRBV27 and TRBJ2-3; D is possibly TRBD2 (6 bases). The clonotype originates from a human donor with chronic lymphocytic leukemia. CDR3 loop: CASSLGPGTSRTDTQYF. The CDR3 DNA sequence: TGTGCCAGCAGTTTAGGACCAGGGACTTCCCGCACAGATACGCAGTATTTT.